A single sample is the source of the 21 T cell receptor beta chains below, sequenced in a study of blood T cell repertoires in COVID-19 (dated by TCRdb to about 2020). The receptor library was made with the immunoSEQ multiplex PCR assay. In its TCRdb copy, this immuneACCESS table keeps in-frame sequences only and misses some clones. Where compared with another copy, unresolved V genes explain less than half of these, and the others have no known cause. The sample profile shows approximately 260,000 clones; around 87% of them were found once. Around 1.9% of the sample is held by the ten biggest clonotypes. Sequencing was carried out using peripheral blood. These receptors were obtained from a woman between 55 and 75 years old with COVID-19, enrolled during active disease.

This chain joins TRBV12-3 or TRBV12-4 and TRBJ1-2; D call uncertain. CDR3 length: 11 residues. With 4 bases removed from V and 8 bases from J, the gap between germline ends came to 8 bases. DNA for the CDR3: TGTGCCAGCAGTTCCCTATCCGGCTACACCTTC. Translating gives CASSSLSGYTF.

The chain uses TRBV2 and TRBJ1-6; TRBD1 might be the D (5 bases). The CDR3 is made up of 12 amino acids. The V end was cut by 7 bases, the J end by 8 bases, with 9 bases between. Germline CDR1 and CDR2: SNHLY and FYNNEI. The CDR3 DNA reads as TGTGCCAGCATTTGGGGCGATTCACCCCTCCACTTT. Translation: CASIWGDSPLHF.

The CDR3 reads CASSPGQVRRGNTIYF. In DNA form, the CDR3 reads TGTGCCAGTAGTCCCGGACAGGTCCGGCGGGGAAACACCATATATTTT. V usage is TRBV19 and J usage is TRBJ1-3; 7 nucleotides agree with TRBD1. Germline V gene data show CDR1 as LNHDA and CDR2 as SQIVND (reference sequence). The junction had 11 bases not matched to a gene; V was cut back by 5 bases and J by 4 bases. The CDR3 runs to 16 residues.

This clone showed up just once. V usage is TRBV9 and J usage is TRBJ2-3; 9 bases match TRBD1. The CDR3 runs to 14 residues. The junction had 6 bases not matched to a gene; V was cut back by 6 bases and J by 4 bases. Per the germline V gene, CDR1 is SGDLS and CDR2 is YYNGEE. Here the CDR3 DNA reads TGTGCCAGCAACAGGGGGCGCGGGTCAGATACGCAGTATTTT. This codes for CASNRGRGSDTQYF.

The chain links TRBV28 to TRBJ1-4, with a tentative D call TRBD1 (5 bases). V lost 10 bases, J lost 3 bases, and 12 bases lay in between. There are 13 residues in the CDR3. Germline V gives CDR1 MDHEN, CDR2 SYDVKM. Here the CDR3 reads CATRRQSNEKLFF. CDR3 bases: TGTGCCACCAGGCGACAGTCTAATGAAAAACTGTTTTTT.

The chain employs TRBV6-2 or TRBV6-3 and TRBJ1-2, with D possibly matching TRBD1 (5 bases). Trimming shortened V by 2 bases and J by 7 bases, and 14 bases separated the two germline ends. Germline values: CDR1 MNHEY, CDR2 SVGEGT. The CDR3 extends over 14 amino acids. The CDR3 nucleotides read TGTGCCAGCAGTTACGGGGGGTTTAGAGGTGGCTACACCTTC. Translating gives CASSYGGFRGGYTF.

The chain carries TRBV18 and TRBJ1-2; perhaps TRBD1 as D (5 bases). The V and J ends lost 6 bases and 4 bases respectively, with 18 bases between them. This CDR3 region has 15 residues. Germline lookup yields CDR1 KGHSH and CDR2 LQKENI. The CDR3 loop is CASSLSGGTTYGYTF. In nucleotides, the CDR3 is TGTGCCAGCTCCCTGTCCGGGGGAACTACCTATGGCTACACCTTC.

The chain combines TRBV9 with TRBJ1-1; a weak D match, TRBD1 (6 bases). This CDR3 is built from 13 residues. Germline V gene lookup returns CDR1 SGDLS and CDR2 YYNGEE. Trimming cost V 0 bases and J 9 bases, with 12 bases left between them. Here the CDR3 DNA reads TGTGCCAGCAGCGTAGCCCCGGGGGGGCAAGCTTTCTTT. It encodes CASSVAPGGQAFF.

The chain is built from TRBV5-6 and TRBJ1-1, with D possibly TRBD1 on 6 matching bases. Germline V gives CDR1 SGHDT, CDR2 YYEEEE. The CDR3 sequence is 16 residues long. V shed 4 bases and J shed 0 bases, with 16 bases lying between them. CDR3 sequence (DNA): TGTGCCAGCAGCCTTCCCGGCGGGGGGCTGAACACTGAAGCTTTCTTT. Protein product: CASSLPGGGLNTEAFF.

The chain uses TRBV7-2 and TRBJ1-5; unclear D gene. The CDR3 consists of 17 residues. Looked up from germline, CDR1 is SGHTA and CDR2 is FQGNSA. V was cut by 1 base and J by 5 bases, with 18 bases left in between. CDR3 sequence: CASSLGFGQIRDQPQHF. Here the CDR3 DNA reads TGTGCCAGCAGCTTAGGGTTTGGGCAGATTCGTGATCAGCCCCAGCATTTT.

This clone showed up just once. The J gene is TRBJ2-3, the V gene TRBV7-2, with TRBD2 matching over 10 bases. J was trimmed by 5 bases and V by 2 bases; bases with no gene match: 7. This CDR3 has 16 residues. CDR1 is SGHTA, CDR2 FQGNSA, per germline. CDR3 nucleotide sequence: TGTGCCAGCAGCTTATTGAGCGGGGGGGCGGGAGATACGCAGTATTTT. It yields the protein CASSLLSGGAGDTQYF. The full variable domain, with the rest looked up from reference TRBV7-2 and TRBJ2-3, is GAGVSQSPSNKVTEKGKDVELRCDPISGHTALYWYRQSLGQGLEFLIYFQGNSAPDKSGLPSDRFSAERTGGSVSTLTIQRTQQEDSAVYLCASSLLSGGAGDTQYFGPGTRLTVL.

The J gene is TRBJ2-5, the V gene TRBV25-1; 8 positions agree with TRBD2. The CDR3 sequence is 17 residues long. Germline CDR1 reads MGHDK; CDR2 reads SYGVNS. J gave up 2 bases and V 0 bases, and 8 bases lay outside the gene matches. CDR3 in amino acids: CASSEYGVAGPQETQYF. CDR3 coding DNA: TGTGCCAGCAGTGAATATGGGGTAGCGGGGCCACAAGAGACCCAGTACTTC.

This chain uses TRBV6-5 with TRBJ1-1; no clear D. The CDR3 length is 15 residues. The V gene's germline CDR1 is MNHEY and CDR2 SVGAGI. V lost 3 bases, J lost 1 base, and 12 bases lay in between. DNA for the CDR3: TGTGCCAGCAGTTATCAAGTGGCCAAGAACACTGAAGCTTTCTTT. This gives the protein CASSYQVAKNTEAFF.

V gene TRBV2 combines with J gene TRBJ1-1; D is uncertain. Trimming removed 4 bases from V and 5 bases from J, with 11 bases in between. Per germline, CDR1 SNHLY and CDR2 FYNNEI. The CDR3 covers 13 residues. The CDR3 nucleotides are TGTGCCAGCAGTGTGGTAGGGAGAACTGAAGCTTTCTTT. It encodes CASSVVGRTEAFF.

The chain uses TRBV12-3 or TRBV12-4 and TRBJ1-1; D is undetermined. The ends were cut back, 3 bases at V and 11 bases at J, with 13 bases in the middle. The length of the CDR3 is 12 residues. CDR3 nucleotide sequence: TGTGCCAGCAGTTTTGAGGGAGGGAATGCTTTCTTT. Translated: CASSFEGGNAFF.

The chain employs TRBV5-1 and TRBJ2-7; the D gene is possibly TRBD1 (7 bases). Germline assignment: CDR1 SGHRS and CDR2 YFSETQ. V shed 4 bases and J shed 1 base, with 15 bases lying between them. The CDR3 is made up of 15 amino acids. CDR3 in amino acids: CASSPTGEVSYEQYF. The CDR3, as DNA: TGCGCCAGCAGCCCCACAGGGGAGGTTTCCTACGAGCAGTACTTC.

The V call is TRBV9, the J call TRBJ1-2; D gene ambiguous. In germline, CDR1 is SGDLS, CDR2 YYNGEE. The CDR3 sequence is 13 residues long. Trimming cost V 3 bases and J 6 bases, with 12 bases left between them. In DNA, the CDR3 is TGTGCCAGCAGCGCTACGGGAAGCAATGGCTACACCTTC. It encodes CASSATGSNGYTF.

CDR3 amino acids: CASSPGPGSANTEAFF. CDR3 sequence (DNA): TGTGCCAGCAGCCCAGGTCCTGGATCCGCGAACACTGAAGCTTTCTTT. The genes are TRBV7-2 and TRBJ1-1; D is undetermined. Trimming stripped 5 bases from V and 1 base from J, with 17 bases between. CDR3 size: 16 residues. From germline, CDR1 is SGHTA and CDR2 FQGNSA.

CDR3 sequence: CASSLDFTPVDTQYF. Here the CDR3 DNA reads TGCGCCAGCAGCTTGGATTTTACCCCAGTGGATACGCAGTATTTT. The chain uses TRBV5-1 and TRBJ2-3; no clear D. Germline assignment: CDR1 SGHRS and CDR2 YFSETQ. Trimming took 0 bases from V and 6 from J, leaving 14 bases between them. The CDR3 is 15 amino acids.

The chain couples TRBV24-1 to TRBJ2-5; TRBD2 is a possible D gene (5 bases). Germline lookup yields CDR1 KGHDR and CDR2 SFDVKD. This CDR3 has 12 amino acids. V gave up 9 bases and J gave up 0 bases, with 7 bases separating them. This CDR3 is CATLAHQETQYF. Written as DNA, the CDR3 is TGTGCCACCTTAGCGCACCAAGAGACCCAGTACTTC.

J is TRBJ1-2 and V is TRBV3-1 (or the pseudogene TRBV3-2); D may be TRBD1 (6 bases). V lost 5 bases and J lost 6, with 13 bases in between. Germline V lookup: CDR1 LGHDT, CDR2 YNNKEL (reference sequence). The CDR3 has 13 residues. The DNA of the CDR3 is TGTGCCAGCAGCTATCAGGGGATAGATGGCTACACCTTC. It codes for CASSYQGIDGYTF.